This is a list of T cell receptor beta chains from one sample in a study of cytomegalovirus exposure and HLA in healthy donors. The table came from immunoSEQ multiplex PCR; TCRdb's copy has only in-frame clones and leaves some out. The specimen's table records 60,000 or so clones. The sequenced sample was PBMCs. All receptors derive from a young woman in good health and CMV-seronegative. Both conserved end residues are part of each CDR3. The D gene is left open where the match is weak.

cdr3_length j_call v_call d_call cdr3_nt cdr3_aa
14 TRBJ2-5 TRBV10-1 NA TGCGCCAGCAGTGAGGTCGGAGGGGAAGAGACCCAGTACTTC CASSEVGGEETQYF
18 TRBJ1-3 TRBV6-1 TRBD1 TGTGCCAGCAGTGAAGCTGGGGGCCTACAGGGGATGGAGAACACCATATATTTT CASSEAGGLQGMENTIYF
16 TRBJ2-3 TRBV5-1 TRBD2 TGCGCCAGCAGCCGGGCCGTGGGAGGGCCCTTAGATACGCAGTATTTT CASSRAVGGPLDTQYF
14 TRBJ1-1 TRBV15 TRBD1 TGTGCCACCAGCAGAAACAGGGGGAACACTGAAGCTTTCTTT CATSRNRGNTEAFF
16 TRBJ1-2 TRBV18 NA TGCGCCAGCTCACCCCCGTTTCATGGGGGGAGAAATGGCTACACCTTC CASSPPFHGGRNGYTF
17 TRBJ2-7 TRBV5-6 TRBD1 TGTGCCAGCAGCCCCCCGGAGCTACGGACAGGGGACTACGAGCAGTACTTC CASSPPELRTGDYEQYF
14 TRBJ2-2 TRBV4-2 NA TGTGCCAGCAGCCAGGGGGCTGGCACCGGGGAGCTGTTTTTT CASSQGAGTGELFF
14 TRBJ2-1 TRBV7-3 TRBD2 TGTGCCAGCAGCTTCGCGGGAGGGTACAATGAGCAGTTCTTC CASSFAGGYNEQFF
15 TRBJ1-2 TRBV19 NA TGTGCCAGTATCTCCCCGTGGGGCGAAAACTATGGCTACACCTTC CASISPWGENYGYTF
15 TRBJ2-7 TRBV28 TRBD1 TGTGCCAGCAGTTTACGGGACAGGGTGTTATACGAGCAGTACTTC CASSLRDRVLYEQYF
13 TRBJ1-1 TRBV29-1 NA TGCAGCGCGGAAGGGGTTATGAACACTGAAGCTTTCTTT CSAEGVMNTEAFF
16 TRBJ1-1 TRBV19 TRBD1 TGTGCCAGTAGTACGATACAGGGGGCTGAGAACACTGAAGATTTCTTT CASSTIQGAENTEDFF
13 TRBJ2-5 TRBV6-5 NA TGTGCCAGCAGTTACCCCCCTCTGGAGACCCAGTACTTC CASSYPPLETQYF
13 TRBJ1-6 TRBV30 NA TGTGCCTGGAGTTCTCAGGGTAATTCACCCCTCCACTTT CAWSSQGNSPLHF
19 TRBJ1-1 TRBV30 NA TGTGCCTGGGCATCTTTATGGGGAGGTGTTGCGGGTTTGAACACTGAAGCTTTCTTT CAWASLWGGVAGLNTEAFF
12 TRBJ2-3 TRBV19 NA TGTGCCAGTAGTATAGATATCGGTACGCAGTATTTT CASSIDIGTQYF
16 TRBJ1-5 TRBV4-2 TRBD1 TGTGCCAGCAGCCTAGAGGACAGGGGTGGGAATCAGCCCCAGCATTTT CASSLEDRGGNQPQHF
15 TRBJ2-7 TRBV11-2 NA TGTGCCAGCAGCTTAGGCGCGGGGCCCGCCTACGAGCAGTACTTC CASSLGAGPAYEQYF
16 TRBJ1-5 TRBV6-6 NA TGTGCCAGCAGTTACTTCAGGGGACCTGGTCTTCAGCCCCAGCATTTT CASSYFRGPGLQPQHF
15 TRBJ2-7 TRBV5-4 NA TGTGCCAGCAGCTTGGGGGGCAGGGAACTAAGGGAGCAGTACTTC CASSLGGRELREQYF
16 TRBJ2-2 TRBV30 TRBD2 TGTGCCTGGAGGGCGGGGAGACTAGCGGGATTCGGGGAGCTGTTTTTT CAWRAGRLAGFGELFF
14 TRBJ2-7 TRBV15 TRBD2 TGTGCCACCTCGCGGGGGGGCCTCGCCTACGAGCAGTACTTC CATSRGGLAYEQYF
14 TRBJ2-5 TRBV9 NA TGTGCCAGCAGCGTAGGTGCGGTCCTCGAGACCCAGTACTTC CASSVGAVLETQYF
15 TRBJ2-5 TRBV12-2 NA TGTGCAAGTCGCTTAGAGCGGGAGGGCGCAGAGACCCAGTACTTC CASRLEREGAETQYF
15 TRBJ2-5 TRBV19 NA TGTGCCAGTAGTATAGTGGGGACCAGCGGGGAGACCCAGTACTTC CASSIVGTSGETQYF
14 TRBJ1-1 TRBV7-9 NA TGTGCCAGCAGCTTTAGGGGCTTGGGCACTGAAGCTTTCTTT CASSFRGLGTEAFF
14 TRBJ2-2 TRBV2 TRBD2 TGTGCCAGCAGTCTGCTAGCGGGTACCGGGGAGCTGTTTTTT CASSLLAGTGELFF